This T cell receptor (beta chain) was sequenced for a study of CD8+ T cells in alopecia areata. Study at large: Tofacitinib exposure lasted 6 to 18 months, followed by 6 months off drug.

Germline loops: CDR1 SGHVS, CDR2 FQNEAQ. The ends were cut back, 5 bases at V and 5 bases at J, with 9 bases in the middle. The CDR3 covers 12 residues. Sorted out of PBMCs were CD4+ T cells and CD8+ T cells. Sequencing used cDNA as its template, made by extracting RNA and reverse transcribing it. TCRdb's table, derived via immunoSEQ multiplex PCR, lists solely in-frame clones and lacks some. This sample has over 120,000 clones, with roughly 62% found just once. This receptor was taken from a human donor with alopecia areata. The rearrangement uses TRBV7-8 and TRBJ1-1; a possible D gene is TRBD1 (5 bases). The sequenced sample was CD4+ T cells sorted from blood, obtained at week 0. This CDR3 reads CASSRGGTEAFF. The CDR3 DNA is TGTGCCAGCAGCCGGGGGGGAACTGAAGCTTTCTTT.